This entry lists 16 T cell receptor beta chains sequenced from one sample in a study of CD4 T cells in relation to SARS-CoV-2 and coronaviruses. Clones were read by immunoSEQ multiplex PCR, and TCRdb kept only the in-frame ones, dropping some. The sample holds 11,000 or so clones, 70% to 80% seen once. These receptors have no known antigen. The unexposed donors gave CD4+ T cells in 2011-2018, prior to COVID-19. The cells were cultured for 10 days before CD4+ T cells were isolated. Sequencing was carried out using CD4+ T cells from PBMCs, cultured in vitro. The receptors originated from a human donor in good health.

The chain couples TRBV7-2 to TRBJ1-2, with D possibly matching TRBD1 (6 bases). Germline CDR1 SGHTA, CDR2 FQGNSA. Trimming took off 5 bases at V and 0 bases at J, with 13 bases between the two ends. There are 15 residues in the CDR3. DNA of the CDR3: TGTGCCAGCAGCCCGCGGGGGGGCTCTAACTATGGCTACACCTTC. As protein: CASSPRGGSNYGYTF. Drawing the rest from reference TRBV7-2 and TRBJ1-2, the complete variable domain is GAGVSQSPSNKVTEKGKDVELRCDPISGHTALYWYRQSLGQGLEFLIYFQGNSAPDKSGLPSDRFSAERTGGSVSTLTIQRTQQEDSAVYLCASSPRGGSNYGYTFGSGTRLTVV.

The V call is TRBV5-6, the J call TRBJ2-7; 8 bases agree with TRBD1. CDR1 and CDR2 from the germline V gene are SGHDT and YYEEEE. Germline trimming cut 2 bases from V and 2 bases from J; bases unmatched to any gene: 3. The CDR3 spans 14 residues. CDR3 residues: CASSLRTGPYEQYF. For the CDR3, the DNA is TGTGCCAGCAGCTTACGGACAGGGCCCTACGAGCAGTACTTC.

The rearrangement uses TRBV18 and TRBJ2-3; TRBD1 agrees at 7 bases. The germline gives CDR1 KGHSH, CDR2 LQKENI. V was clipped by 7 bases and J by 2 bases; unmatched bases: 9. The CDR3 is made up of 15 amino acids. CDR3 DNA: TGTGCCAGCTTGGCCGAGGGGGCCTTCACAGATACGCAGTATTTT. Protein product: CASLAEGAFTDTQYF.

This chain joins TRBV5-6 and TRBJ2-7; D is unclear. The germline V gene has CDR1 SGHDT and CDR2 YYEEEE. Trimming took off 9 bases at V and 4 bases at J, with 8 bases between the two ends. The CDR3 runs to 10 residues. Here the CDR3 reads CATVEYEQYF. CDR3 nucleotides: TGTGCCACCGTCGAATACGAGCAGTACTTC.

The rearrangement uses TRBV5-4 and TRBJ2-7; 14 bases agree with TRBD2. With 3 bases clipped from V and 3 bases from J, the junction kept 11 bases outside the gene matches. The CDR3 totals 18 residues. Germline CDR1 reads SGHNT; CDR2 reads YYREEE (reference sequence). CDR3 in DNA: TGTGCCAGCAGCTCTTCGACTAGCGGGGGGGCCCTCTTCTACGAGCAGTACTTC. Translated: CASSSSTSGGALFYEQYF.

This rearrangement joins TRBV9 to TRBJ2-5; TRBD2 agrees at 14 bases. Per germline, CDR1 SGDLS and CDR2 YYNGEE. This CDR3 comprises 16 residues. J gave up 3 bases and V 3 bases, and 4 bases lay outside the gene matches. The CDR3 reads CASSDGGLAGEETQYF. The CDR3 DNA follows: TGTGCCAGCAGCGACGGGGGACTAGCGGGAGAAGAGACCCAGTACTTC.

The rearrangement joins TRBV19 to TRBJ2-2; tentatively, D is TRBD1 or TRBD2 (5 bases each). Trimming took off 4 bases at V and 8 bases at J, with 14 bases between the two ends. Germline loops: CDR1 LNHDA, CDR2 SQIVND (reference sequence). This CDR3 contains 14 residues. CDR3 nucleotides: TGTGCCAGTAGTAGGGGGACCTCTCGGGGGGAGCTGTTTTTT. Translation gives CASSRGTSRGELFF.

The CDR3 loop is CASSLDEGLPLHF. CDR3 nucleotide sequence: TGCGCCAGCAGCTTGGATGAGGGTCTGCCCCTCCACTTT. The V and J genes are TRBV5-1 and TRBJ1-6; D is unclear. CDR3 size: 13 residues. Germline loops: CDR1 SGHRS, CDR2 YFSETQ. Trimming took off 0 bases at V and 13 bases at J, with 11 bases between the two ends.

CDR3 amino acids: CASSLEGRRYLAKNIQYF. The DNA of the CDR3 is TGTGCCAGCAGTCTCGAGGGAAGACGATATCTAGCCAAAAACATTCAGTACTTC. The chain has TRBV5-5 and TRBJ2-4; TRBD2 is a possible D gene (5 bases). The ends were cut back, 5 bases at V and 0 bases at J, with 21 bases in the middle. The CDR3 is 18 amino acids. The germline gives CDR1 SGHKS, CDR2 YYEKEE (reference sequence).

V and J are TRBV28 and TRBJ2-7; no clear D gene. V dropped 8 bases and J dropped 4 bases, with 15 bases sitting between them. The germline gives CDR1 MDHEN, CDR2 SYDVKM. The CDR3 totals 13 residues. The CDR3 DNA reads as TGTGCCAGCCGAGACTCGTACTTGTACGAGCAGTACTTC. Translation: CASRDSYLYEQYF.

The rearrangement uses TRBV7-9 and TRBJ2-4, with 8 bases that match TRBD2. V was clipped by 5 bases and J by 0 bases; unmatched bases: 15. This CDR3 has 19 residues. Germline V CDR1 and CDR2: SEHNR, FQNEAQ (reference sequence). CDR3 coding DNA: TGTGCCAGCAGCCCGCGGACGGGGGGGGCAATACTAGCCAAAAACATTCAGTACTTC. As protein: CASSPRTGGAILAKNIQYF.

This clone was detected only a few times. The rearrangement uses TRBV2 and TRBJ1-6; D gene unclear. Trimming shortened V by 1 base and J by 6 bases, and 10 bases separated the two germline ends. Per the germline V gene, CDR1 is SNHLY and CDR2 is FYNNEI. The CDR3 loop spans 15 amino acids. This CDR3 is CASSEGGQTNSPLHF. For the CDR3, the DNA is TGTGCCAGCAGTGAAGGTGGTCAGACTAATTCACCCCTCCACTTT.

The rearrangement links TRBV5-1 to TRBJ2-3; a possible D gene is TRBD2 (6 bases). This CDR3 is 14 amino acids long. V was trimmed by 5 bases and J by 2 bases, leaving 12 bases between them. The germline V gene encodes CDR1 SGHRS and CDR2 YFSETQ. The CDR3 is CASSLRDLTDTQYF. The CDR3 nucleotides are TGCGCCAGCAGTTTGCGGGACCTCACAGATACGCAGTATTTT.

V and J are TRBV2 and TRBJ2-1; D not certain. Trimming stripped 3 bases from V and 0 bases from J, with 12 bases between. The CDR3 runs to 16 residues. Germline V lookup: CDR1 SNHLY, CDR2 FYNNEI. CDR3 sequence reads: CASSDLERNSYNEQFF. The DNA for the CDR3 is TGTGCCAGCAGTGATCTGGAAAGAAACTCCTACAATGAGCAGTTCTTC. Using reference TRBV2 and TRBJ2-1 for the parts outside the CDR3, the full variable domain is EPEVTQTPSHQVTQMGQEVILRCVPISNHLYFYWYRQILGQKVEFLVSFYNNEISEKSEIFDDQFSVERPDGSNFTLKIRSTKLEDSAMYFCASSDLERNSYNEQFFGPGTRLTVL.

The chain combines TRBV18 with TRBJ2-2; D remains ambiguous. Germline CDR1 is KGHSH and CDR2 is LQKENI. The CDR3 has 14 amino acids. V lost 2 bases and J 1 base, leaving 5 bases between the germline ends. The CDR3 reads CASSPGMNTGELFF. The DNA of the CDR3 is TGTGCCAGCTCACCAGGAATGAACACCGGGGAGCTGTTTTTT.

The chain uses TRBV2 and TRBJ2-4, with 9 bases identical to TRBD2. V gave up 3 bases and J gave up 6 bases; unmatched junction bases: 3. Germline V lookup: CDR1 SNHLY, CDR2 FYNNEI. CDR3 length equals 14 residues. The CDR3 sequence is CASSETSGPNIQYF. The CDR3 bases are TGTGCCAGCAGTGAGACTAGCGGTCCAAACATTCAGTACTTC.